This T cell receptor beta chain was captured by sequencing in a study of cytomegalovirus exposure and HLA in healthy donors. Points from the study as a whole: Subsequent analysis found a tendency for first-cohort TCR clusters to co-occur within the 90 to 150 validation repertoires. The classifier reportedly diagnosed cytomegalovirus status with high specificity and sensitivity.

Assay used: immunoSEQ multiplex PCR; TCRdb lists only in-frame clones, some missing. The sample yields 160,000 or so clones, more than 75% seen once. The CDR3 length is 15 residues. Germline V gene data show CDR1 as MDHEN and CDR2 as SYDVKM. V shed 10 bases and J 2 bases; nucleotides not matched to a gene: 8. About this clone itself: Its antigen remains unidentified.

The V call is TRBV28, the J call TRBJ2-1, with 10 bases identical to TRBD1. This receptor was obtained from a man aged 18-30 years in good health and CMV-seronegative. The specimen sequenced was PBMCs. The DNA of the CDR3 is TGTGCCACCCGGCGGGACAGGGGACCCTACAATGAGCAGTTCTTC. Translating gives CATRRDRGPYNEQFF. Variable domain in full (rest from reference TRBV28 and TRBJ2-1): DVKVTQSSRYLVKRTGEKVFLECVQDMDHENMFWYRQDPGLGLRLIYFSYDVKMKEKGDIPEGYSVSREKKERFSLILESASTNQTSMYLCATRRDRGPYNEQFFGPGTRLTVL.